These 30 T cell receptor beta chains were sequenced from one sample in a study of T cell responses to AZD1222 COVID-19 vaccine. Assay: immunoSEQ multiplex PCR; the TCRdb copy retains only in-frame clones and omits some. The sample yields roughly 96,000 clones, about 88% seen once. The sequencing used peripheral blood, collected on day 0 of AZD1222 vaccination. The source is an adult in good health.

This clone appeared a few times. V usage is TRBV6-5 and J usage is TRBJ2-1, with 10 bases lining up with TRBD2. V gave up 6 bases and J gave up 6 bases; unmatched junction bases: 8. The CDR3 has 15 residues. Germline CDR1 is MNHEY and CDR2 is SVGAGI. The DNA of the CDR3 is TGTGCCAGCAGGTCGAAGCGGGGGGGCTTCAATGAGCAGTTCTTC. Encoded protein: CASRSKRGGFNEQFF.

The chain employs TRBV5-1 and TRBJ1-1; TRBD1 agrees at 7 bases. V lost 1 base, J lost 7 bases, and 10 bases stayed unmatched. Germline V gene lookup returns CDR1 SGHRS and CDR2 YFSETQ. The CDR3 sequence is 15 residues long. CDR3 nucleotide sequence: TGCGCCAGCAGCTTGACCACCGGGACAGTTTTTGAAGCTTTCTTT. Protein product: CASSLTTGTVFEAFF.

V gene TRBV28 combines with J gene TRBJ1-5; D not certain. V was cut by 6 bases and J by 0 bases, with 6 bases left in between. The germline gives CDR1 MDHEN, CDR2 SYDVKM. The CDR3 is 13 residues long. The CDR3 is CASSQSSNQPQHF. The CDR3 nucleotides read TGTGCCAGCAGCCAGAGTAGCAATCAGCCCCAGCATTTT.

This clone was seen once. The gene calls are TRBV28 and TRBJ1-4; 9 bases are shared with TRBD1. With V trimmed by 2 bases and J by 7 bases, 5 bases remained unmatched. The CDR3 totals 15 residues. The germline V gene encodes CDR1 MDHEN and CDR2 SYDVKM. The CDR3 sequence: CASSLPYRGLEKLFF. The DNA of the CDR3 is TGTGCCAGCAGTTTACCTTACAGGGGGCTTGAAAAACTGTTTTTT.

The rearrangement joins TRBV5-1 to TRBJ1-6; weak D call: TRBD1 (5 bases). Trimming shortened V by 2 bases and J by 7 bases, and 13 bases separated the two germline ends. Per germline, CDR1 SGHRS and CDR2 YFSETQ. The CDR3 contains 15 residues. The CDR3 nucleotides read TGCGCCAGCAGCTTTGGTCAGGGAGGAAATTCACCCCTCCACTTT. Its translation is CASSFGQGGNSPLHF.

The V call is TRBV11-1, the J call TRBJ2-1; maybe TRBD1 (5 bases). This CDR3 contains 15 residues. V lost 1 base, J lost 4 bases, and 11 bases lay in between. CDR1 is SGHAT, CDR2 FQDESV, per germline (reference sequence). CDR3 amino acids: CASSLEGPGYNEQFF. Written as DNA, the CDR3 is TGTGCCAGCAGCTTAGAAGGCCCAGGGTACAATGAGCAGTTCTTC.

This chain connects TRBV27 to TRBJ1-5; D remains ambiguous. Germline CDR1 MNHEY, CDR2 SMNVEV (reference sequence). The germline V and J ends were trimmed by 2 bases and 0 bases, with 11 bases remaining between them. This CDR3 contains 16 residues. CDR3 residues: CASSLVQPLSNQPQHF. Written as DNA, the CDR3 is TGTGCCAGCAGTTTAGTACAGCCTCTTAGCAATCAGCCCCAGCATTTT.

The rearrangement uses TRBV2 and TRBJ2-7, with 10 bases lining up with TRBD2. Germline values: CDR1 SNHLY, CDR2 FYNNEI. The junction had 7 bases not matched to a gene; V was cut back by 8 bases and J by 3 bases. CDR3 length: 14 residues. The CDR3 DNA follows: TGTGCCAGCCGGGACGGACTAGCGGACTACGAGCAGTACTTC. Residues: CASRDGLADYEQYF.

This clone was picked up a small number of times. The DNA of the CDR3 is TGTGCCAGTAGTATCGTAGGGTTCAGCTATGGCTACACCTTC. The encoded protein is CASSIVGFSYGYTF. The chain couples TRBV19 to TRBJ1-2, with no clear D. CDR1 and CDR2 (germline): LNHDA, SQIVND (reference sequence). Between the trimmed V and J ends, which lost 3 bases and 4 bases, there was a span of 12 bases. The CDR3 extends over 14 amino acids.

This chain joins TRBV3-1 (or the pseudogene TRBV3-2) and TRBJ2-2, with D hard to call. The length of the CDR3 is 13 residues. The ends were cut back, 4 bases at V and 6 bases at J, with 9 bases in the middle. The germline gives CDR1 LGHDT, CDR2 YNNKEL (reference sequence). This CDR3 reads CASSRLGAGELFF. The DNA of the CDR3 is TGTGCCAGCAGCCGTCTTGGTGCCGGGGAGCTGTTTTTT.

The chain's CDR3 is CASAPTPSGTQYF. CDR3 DNA sequence: TGCGCCAGCGCCCCCACCCCATCGGGGACCCAGTACTTC. The chain couples TRBV10-1 to TRBJ2-5; D ambiguous. The CDR3 extends over 13 amino acids. V was clipped by 8 bases and J by 7 bases, with 17 bases between them. Per germline, CDR1 WNHNN and CDR2 SYGVQD (reference sequence).

This chain uses TRBV6-5 with TRBJ1-1; TRBD1 might be the D (5 bases). CDR1 MNHEY and CDR2 SVGAGI come from the germline V gene. This CDR3 comprises 16 residues. V was trimmed by 4 bases and J by 2 bases, leaving 17 bases between them. The CDR3, as DNA: TGTGCCAGCAGTTCCGTTTCCACAGGTATAAACACTGAAGCTTTCTTT. Amino acids: CASSSVSTGINTEAFF.

The chain has TRBV7-8 and TRBJ2-7; D remains unclear. This CDR3 region has 13 residues. Germline-derived CDR1 and CDR2 are SGHVS and FQNEAQ. V lost 5 bases, J lost 5 bases, and 13 bases lay in between. DNA for the CDR3: TGTGCCAGCAGCGCACATGGTCCTAACGAGCAGTACTTC. Residues: CASSAHGPNEQYF. The whole variable domain, remainder taken from reference TRBV7-8 and TRBJ2-7, is GAGVSQSPRYKVAKRGQDVALRCDPISGHVSLFWYQQALGQGPEFLTYFQNEAQLDKSGLPSDRFFAERPEGSVSTLKIQRTQQEDSAVYLCASSAHGPNEQYFGPGTRLTVT.

The chain couples TRBV7-8 to TRBJ2-1; 8 nucleotides match TRBD2. Germline V CDR1 and CDR2: SGHVS, FQNEAQ. The CDR3 totals 17 residues. Losses at the gene ends were 5 bases for V and 0 bases for J; bases not matched to a gene: 9. The CDR3: CASSKHGGAGSYNEQFF. The CDR3 bases are TGTGCCAGCAGCAAACACGGGGGGGCCGGCTCCTACAATGAGCAGTTCTTC.

The table lists this clone with a count of one. This chain uses TRBV5-4 with TRBJ1-1, with TRBD1 matching 10 bases. V lost 3 bases, J lost 0 bases, and 8 bases stayed unmatched. Germline lookup yields CDR1 SGHNT and CDR2 YYREEE (reference sequence). The CDR3 contains 17 residues. The CDR3, as DNA: TGTGCCAGCAGCTACCGGGACAGGGGTTGGATGAACACTGAAGCTTTCTTT. Translation: CASSYRDRGWMNTEAFF. Combining the CDR3 with reference TRBV5-4 and TRBJ1-1 gives the whole variable domain ETGVTQSPTHLIKTRGQQVTLRCSSQSGHNTVSWYQQALGQGPQFIFQYYREEENGRGNFPPRFSGLQFPNYSSELNVNALELDDSALYLCASSYRDRGWMNTEAFFGQGTRLTVV.

The J gene is TRBJ1-1, the V gene TRBV18; 7 positions agree with TRBD1. In germline, CDR1 is KGHSH, CDR2 LQKENI. This CDR3 region has 14 residues. V trimming: 4 bases; J trimming: 3 bases; junction bases outside the gene matches: 5. The CDR3: CASSRAGQHTEAFF. DNA for the CDR3: TGTGCCAGCTCACGAGCGGGACAGCACACTGAAGCTTTCTTT.

This clone has just one count. V usage is TRBV28 and J usage is TRBJ2-3; TRBD2 matches at 16 bases. This CDR3 is built from 18 residues. Germline CDR1 and CDR2: MDHEN and SYDVKM. With 6 bases clipped from V and 2 bases from J, the junction kept 8 bases outside the gene matches. This CDR3 is CASRAPGLAGGLTDTQYF. Here the CDR3 DNA reads TGTGCCAGCAGAGCTCCGGGACTAGCGGGGGGGCTCACAGATACGCAGTATTTT.

V gene TRBV19 combines with J gene TRBJ2-2; D unresolved. The V end was cut by 2 bases, the J end by 4 bases, with 11 bases between. This CDR3 contains 15 residues. Germline CDR1 is LNHDA and CDR2 is SQIVND (reference sequence). CDR3 DNA: TGTGCCAGTAGTATACCCCAGGACGGCACCGGGGAGCTGTTTTTT. Protein sequence: CASSIPQDGTGELFF.

V gene TRBV29-1 combines with J gene TRBJ2-1; D is uncertain. V dropped 7 bases and J dropped 8 bases, with 9 bases sitting between them. CDR3 length equals 10 residues. The germline V gene encodes CDR1 SQVTM and CDR2 ANQGSEA. The CDR3 DNA reads as TGCAGCGCTAAGGTGGATGAGCAGTTCTTC. Residues: CSAKVDEQFF.

The chain recombines TRBV6-2 or TRBV6-3 with TRBJ2-6; perhaps TRBD1 as D (5 bases). V lost 0 bases, J lost 2 bases, and 11 bases lay in between. Germline assignment: CDR1 MNHEY and CDR2 SVGEGT. The CDR3 has 17 amino acids. The DNA for the CDR3 is TGTGCCAGCAGTTACTCGGGCAGGGCTGCTGGGGCCAACGTCCTGACTTTC. This gives the protein CASSYSGRAAGANVLTF.

The chain links TRBV15 to TRBJ1-1; D is ambiguous. V lost 8 bases to trimming and J lost 1 base, with 11 bases between them. Germline CDR1 LNHNV, CDR2 YYDKDF (reference sequence). There are 13 residues in the CDR3. The CDR3, as DNA: TGTGCCACCGGAAGGATGGCGAACACTGAAGCTTTCTTT. This sequence encodes CATGRMANTEAFF.

The V gene is TRBV7-6, the J gene TRBJ2-3; TRBD2 might be the D (5 bases). The CDR3 sequence is 14 residues long. Germline lookup yields CDR1 SGHVS and CDR2 FNYEAQ. Between the trimmed V and J ends, which lost 5 bases and 1 base, there was a span of 10 bases. The CDR3: CASSRELRTDTQYF. As DNA, the CDR3 is TGTGCCAGCAGCCGGGAACTACGCACAGATACGCAGTATTTT.

This clone was counted a single time. This rearrangement joins TRBV19 to TRBJ2-7; D ambiguous. This CDR3 comprises 15 residues. The germline CDR1 and CDR2 sequences are LNHDA and SQIVND (reference sequence). Trimming removed 3 bases at V and 6 bases at J, with 18 bases between. The CDR3 region has the DNA TGTGCCAGTAGTATCGGATCCGGGTGGAAGTCCGAGCAGTACTTC. Encoded protein: CASSIGSGWKSEQYF.

The chain combines TRBV19 with TRBJ2-3, with 8 bases aligning to TRBD2. Trimming took 6 bases from V and 6 from J; bases not matched to a gene: 11. Germline-derived CDR1 and CDR2 are LNHDA and SQIVND (reference sequence). The CDR3 spans 15 residues. CDR3 sequence reads: CASSLSGTRSDTQYF. CDR3 DNA sequence: TGTGCCAGTAGCCTCTCCGGGACTAGATCGGATACGCAGTATTTT.

The chain employs TRBV5-1 and TRBJ1-1; TRBD1 matches 9 bases. The germline CDR1 and CDR2 sequences are SGHRS and YFSETQ. Germline trimming cut 4 bases from V and 0 bases from J; bases unmatched to any gene: 4. The CDR3 runs to 15 residues. The CDR3 DNA is TGCGCCAGCAGCAGTGGGACAGGGTTGAACACTGAAGCTTTCTTT. Amino acid sequence: CASSSGTGLNTEAFF.

This clone occurred a few times. The chain recombines TRBV5-1 with TRBJ2-3; 8 bases fit TRBD1. The length of the CDR3 is 15 residues. Trimming took 5 bases from V and 0 from J; bases not matched to a gene: 5. Germline CDR1 reads SGHRS; CDR2 reads YFSETQ. This CDR3 reads CASRDGTGSTDTQYF. The CDR3, as DNA: TGCGCCAGCAGGGACGGGACAGGTAGCACAGATACGCAGTATTTT.

The chain uses TRBV10-3 and TRBJ2-2, with D tentatively TRBD2 (7 bases). Looked up from germline, CDR1 is ENHRY and CDR2 is SYGVKD. The CDR3 totals 15 residues. V lost 8 bases to trimming and J lost 5 bases, with 18 bases between them. The CDR3 here is CAIYPGGGLTGELFF. The CDR3 bases are TGTGCCATCTACCCTGGGGGGGGGCTAACCGGGGAGCTGTTTTTT.

The chain recombines TRBV19 with TRBJ2-2; D gene uncertain. CDR3 length: 15 residues. Germline loops: CDR1 LNHDA, CDR2 SQIVND (reference sequence). Trimming left V 4 bases short and J 4 bases short, with 13 bases between. The CDR3 loop reads CASSTYSAGTGELFF. The CDR3, as DNA: TGTGCCAGTAGTACCTACTCGGCCGGCACCGGGGAGCTGTTTTTT.

The chain carries TRBV5-1 and TRBJ2-5; D perhaps matches TRBD1 (6 bases). CDR3 length: 13 amino acids. In germline, CDR1 is SGHRS, CDR2 YFSETQ. V shed 5 bases and J shed 2 bases, with 10 bases lying between them. This chain's CDR3 is CASRDSLQETQYF. Here the CDR3 DNA reads TGCGCCAGCAGGGACAGCCTACAAGAGACCCAGTACTTC. Drawing the rest from reference TRBV5-1 and TRBJ2-5, the complete variable domain is KAGVTQTPRYLIKTRGQQVTLSCSPISGHRSVSWYQQTPGQGLQFLFEYFSETQRNKGNFPGRFSGRQFSNSRSEMNVSTLELGDSALYLCASRDSLQETQYFGPGTRLLVL.

CDR3 sequence reads: CASSQDRGTHNEQYF. CDR3 DNA: TGTGCCAGCAGCCAAGACAGGGGAACTCACAACGAGCAGTACTTC. This chain joins TRBV7-2 and TRBJ2-7; 8 nucleotides line up with TRBD1. Germline V lookup: CDR1 SGHTA, CDR2 FQGNSA. The CDR3 is 15 residues long. With V trimmed by 5 bases and J by 5 bases, 11 bases remained unmatched.